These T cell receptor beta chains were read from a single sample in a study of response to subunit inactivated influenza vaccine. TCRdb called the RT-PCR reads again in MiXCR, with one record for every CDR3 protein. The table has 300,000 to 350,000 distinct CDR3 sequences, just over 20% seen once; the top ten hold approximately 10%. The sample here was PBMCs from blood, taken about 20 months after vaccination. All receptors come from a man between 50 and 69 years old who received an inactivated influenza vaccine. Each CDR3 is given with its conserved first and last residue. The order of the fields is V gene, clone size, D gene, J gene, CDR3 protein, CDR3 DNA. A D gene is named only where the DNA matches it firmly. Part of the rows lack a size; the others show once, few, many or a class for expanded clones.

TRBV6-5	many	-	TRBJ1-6	CASRLFSLSYNSPLHF	TGTGCCAGCAGATTATTCAGTTTATCCTATAATTCACCCCTCCACTTT
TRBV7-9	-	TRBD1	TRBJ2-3	CASSIEQGRGTQYF	TGTGCCAGCAGTATTGAACAGGGGCGAGGGACGCAGTATTTT
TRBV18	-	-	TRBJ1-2	CASSPAIEQAGYTF	TGTGCCAGCTCACCGGCTATTGAGCAAGCTGGCTACACCTTC
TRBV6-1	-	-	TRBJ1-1	CASNGNTEAFF	TGTGCCAGCAATGGGAACACTGAAGCTTTCTTT
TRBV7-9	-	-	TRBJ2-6	CATRQTGANVLTF	TGTGCCACCAGACAGACTGGGGCCAACGTCCTGACTTTC
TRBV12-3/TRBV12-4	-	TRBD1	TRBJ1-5	CASSKGPEQGRDQPQHF	TGTGCCAGCAGTAAGGGCCCAGAACAGGGGAGGGATCAGCCCCAGCATTTT
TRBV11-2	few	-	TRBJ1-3	CASSLIRSSGNTIYF	TGTGCCAGCAGCTTAATACGAAGCTCTGGAAACACCATATATTTT
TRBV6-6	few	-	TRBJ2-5	CASSILETQYF	TGTGCCAGCAGCATATTAGAGACCCAGTACTTC
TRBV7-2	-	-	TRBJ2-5	CASSLFDGRAYQETQYF	TGTGCCAGCAGCTTATTCGACGGCAGGGCGTACCAAGAGACCCAGTACTTC
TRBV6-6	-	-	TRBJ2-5	CASKEAGTETQYF	TGTGCCAGCAAAGAGGCGGGAACGGAGACCCAGTACTTC
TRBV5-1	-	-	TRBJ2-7	CASSPQLGTYEQYF	TGCGCCAGCAGCCCCCAATTAGGGACCTACGAGCAGTACTTC
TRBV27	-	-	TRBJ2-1	CASSLKSSKLSYNEQFF	TGTGCCAGCAGTTTAAAGTCCTCGAAGCTCTCCTACAATGAGCAGTTCTTC
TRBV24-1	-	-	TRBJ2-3	CATSDSRQGPDTQYF	TGTGCCACCAGTGATTCTCGCCAGGGCCCAGATACGCAGTATTTT
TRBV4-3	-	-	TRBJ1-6	CASSQEINQQGSPLHF	TGCGCCAGCAGCCAAGAGATCAACCAACAGGGTTCACCCCTCCACTTT
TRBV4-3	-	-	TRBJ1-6	CASSQVRVRDYNSPLHF	TGCGCCAGCAGCCAAGTTAGGGTCCGGGACTATAATTCACCCCTCCACTTT
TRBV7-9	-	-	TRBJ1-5	CASSPGRGPQHF	TGTGCCAGCAGCCCCGGCAGGGGGCCCCAGCATTTT
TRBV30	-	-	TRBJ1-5	CAWSTGSNQPQHF	TGTGCCTGGAGTACGGGTTCGAATCAGCCCCAGCATTTT
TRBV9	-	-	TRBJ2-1	CASSISPEGAEQFF	TGTGCCAGCAGCATCAGTCCCGAGGGTGCTGAGCAGTTCTTC
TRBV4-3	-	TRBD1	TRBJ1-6	CASSQGGQTNSPLHF	TGCGCCAGCAGCCAAGGGGGACAGACTAATTCACCCCTCCACTTT
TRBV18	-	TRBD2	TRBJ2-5	CASSPLSQREGLETQYF	TGTGCCAGCTCACCCTTATCCCAGCGGGAGGGCCTTGAGACCCAGTACTTC
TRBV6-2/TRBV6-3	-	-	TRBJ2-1	CASTPTPSAYSYNEQFF	TGTGCCAGCACCCCAACCCCTAGCGCCTATTCCTACAATGAGCAGTTCTTC